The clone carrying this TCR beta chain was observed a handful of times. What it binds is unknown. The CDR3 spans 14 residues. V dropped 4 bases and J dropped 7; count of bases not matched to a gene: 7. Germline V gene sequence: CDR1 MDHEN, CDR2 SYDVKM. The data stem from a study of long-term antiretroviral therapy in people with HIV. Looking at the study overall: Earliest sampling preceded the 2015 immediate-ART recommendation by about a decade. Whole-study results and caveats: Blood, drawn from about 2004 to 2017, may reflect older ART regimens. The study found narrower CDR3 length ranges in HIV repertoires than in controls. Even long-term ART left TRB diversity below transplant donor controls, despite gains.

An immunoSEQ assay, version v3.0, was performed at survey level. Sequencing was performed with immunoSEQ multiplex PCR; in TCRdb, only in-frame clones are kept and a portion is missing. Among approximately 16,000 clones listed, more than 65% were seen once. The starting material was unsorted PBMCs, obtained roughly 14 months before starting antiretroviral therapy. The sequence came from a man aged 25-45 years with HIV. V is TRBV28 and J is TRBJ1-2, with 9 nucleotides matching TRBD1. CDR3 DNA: TGTGCCAGCAGTTCGGGACAGGGTAGGAGTGGCTACACCTTC. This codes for CASSSGQGRSGYTF.